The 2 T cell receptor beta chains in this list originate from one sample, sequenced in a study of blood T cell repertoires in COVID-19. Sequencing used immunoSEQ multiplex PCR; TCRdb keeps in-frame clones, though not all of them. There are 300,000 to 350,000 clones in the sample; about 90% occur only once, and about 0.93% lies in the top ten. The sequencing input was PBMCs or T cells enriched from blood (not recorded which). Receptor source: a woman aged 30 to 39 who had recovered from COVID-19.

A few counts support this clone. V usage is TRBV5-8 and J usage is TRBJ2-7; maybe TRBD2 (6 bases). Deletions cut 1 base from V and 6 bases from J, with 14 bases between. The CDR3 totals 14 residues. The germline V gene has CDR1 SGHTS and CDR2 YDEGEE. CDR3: CASSLPDTGSEQYF. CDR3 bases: TGTGCCAGCAGCTTGCCGGACACCGGGAGCGAGCAGTACTTC.

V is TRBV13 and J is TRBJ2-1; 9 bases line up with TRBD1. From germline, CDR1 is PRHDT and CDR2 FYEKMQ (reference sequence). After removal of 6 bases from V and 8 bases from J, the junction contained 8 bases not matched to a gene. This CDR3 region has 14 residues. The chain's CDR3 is CASRYRGPPDEQFF. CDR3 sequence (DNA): TGTGCCAGCAGGTACAGGGGGCCCCCGGATGAGCAGTTCTTC.